This T cell receptor (beta chain) was identified during a study of blood T cell repertoires in COVID-19. Germline V CDR1 and CDR2: MDHEN, SYDVKM. V was shortened by 2 bases and J by 4 bases, with 5 bases between the two germline ends. This CDR3 region has 12 residues. Only in-frame clones appear in the TCRdb table, and some are missing; sequencing was by immunoSEQ multiplex PCR. The data hold about 260,000 clones, with over 75% observed a single time. For this clone: Other DNA sequences from this sample encode an identical CDR3 as well.

The Seattle patients, enrolled during active infection, were followed longitudinally. What was sequenced was peripheral blood. The chain recombines TRBV28 with TRBJ1-2; no definite D call. This TCR came from a woman in her 70s with COVID-19, enrolled during active disease. Here the CDR3 DNA reads TGTGCCAGCAGTTTACTGCGCTATGGCTACACCTTC. Protein product: CASSLLRYGYTF.